These T cell receptor beta chains were read from a single sample in a study of T cells in Graves' hyperthyroidism and ophthalmopathy. TCRdb re-called the multiplex PCR reads with MiXCR, one entry per CDR3 protein. In the table there are about 770,000 distinct CDR3 sequences, 18% of which are singletons. The source material was blood. These receptors were taken from a woman aged 45 to 65 with Graves' hyperthyroidism that later progressed to Graves' ophthalmopathy. Both conserved end residues are part of each CDR3. A D gene is named only where the DNA matches it firmly. Clone sizes are given selectively: once, few, many, or a class where the clone is expanded.

D	size	V	J	CDR3	DNA
TRBD1	-	TRBV6-1	TRBJ2-2	CGTGNTGELFF	TGCGGGACAGGGAACACCGGGGAGCTGTTTTTT
-	-	TRBV15	TRBJ1-5	CATSRDLQSNQPQHF	TGTGCCACCAGCAGAGATTTACAGAGCAATCAGCCCCAGCATTTT
-	few	TRBV6-2/TRBV6-3	TRBJ1-5	CASSYGNEDQPQHF	TGTGCCAGCAGCTATGGGAATGAGGATCAGCCCCAGCATTTT
TRBD2	many	TRBV12-3/TRBV12-4	TRBJ2-7	CASSSGTTYEQYF	TGTGCCAGCAGTAGCGGGACCACCTACGAGCAGTACTTC
TRBD2	many	TRBV20-1	TRBJ2-1	CSARTAGGRYNEQFF	TGCAGTGCTAGAACGGCGGGGGGGCGGTACAATGAGCAGTTCTTC
-	many	TRBV5-1	TRBJ2-3	CASGPRPSTDTQYF	TGCGCCAGCGGACCCCGTCCGAGCACAGATACGCAGTATTTT
-	-	TRBV7-2	TRBJ2-1	CASSLRQPQPYNEQFF	TGTGCCAGCAGCTTAAGGCAGCCTCAACCCTACAATGAGCAGTTCTTC
TRBD1	few	TRBV3-1	TRBJ1-4	CASSQQPGQDARNEKLFF	TGTGCCAGCAGCCAGCAACCGGGACAGGATGCCCGAAATGAAAAACTGTTTTTT
-	few	TRBV15	TRBJ1-2	CATSRDLSLTAALHGYTF	TGTGCCACCAGCAGAGATCTCAGCTTAACAGCGGCTCTCCATGGCTACACCTTC
-	many	TRBV18	TRBJ1-2	CASSPDGIAGYTF	TGTGCCAGCTCACCAGACGGTATAGCTGGCTACACCTTC
-	-	TRBV7-6	TRBJ2-5	CASSFVSLQETQYF	TGTGCCAGCAGCTTCGTGTCTCTCCAAGAGACCCAGTACTTC
TRBD1	many	TRBV20-1	TRBJ2-7	CSAAGGQGLPLGDEQYF	TGCAGTGCTGCCGGAGGACAGGGGCTCCCTCTTGGAGACGAGCAGTACTTC
-	many	TRBV30	TRBJ2-1	CAWTASGTRAGNEQFF	TGTGCCTGGACCGCCTCCGGGACAAGGGCCGGCAATGAGCAGTTCTTC
-	-	TRBV6-5	TRBJ2-7	CASSSGTTSYEQYF	TGTGCCAGCAGTTCCGGGACAACCTCCTACGAGCAGTACTTC
-	-	TRBV20-1	TRBJ1-1	CSAREGRGNTEAFF	TGCAGTGCTAGAGAGGGGCGCGGGAACACTGAAGCTTTCTTT
-	-	TRBV7-2	TRBJ2-7	CASSWSEWAHYEQYF	TGTGCCAGCAGCTGGAGTGAATGGGCCCACTACGAGCAGTACTTC
TRBD1	many	TRBV7-2	TRBJ1-3	CASSSVVGQGNTIYF	TGTGCCAGCAGCTCGGTAGTGGGACAGGGAAACACCATATATTTT
-	many	TRBV3-1	TRBJ1-1	CASRTPSRDTEAFF	TGTGCCAGCCGAACCCCGTCGAGGGACACTGAAGCTTTCTTT
-	many	TRBV11-3	TRBJ1-1	CASSPNLASEAFF	TGTGCCAGCAGCCCCAATTTAGCGTCTGAAGCTTTCTTT
-	-	TRBV19	TRBJ1-2	CASNPSRWGGANYGYTF	TGTGCCAGCAACCCCAGCCGGTGGGGGGGAGCTAACTATGGCTACACCTTC
-	many	TRBV12-3/TRBV12-4	TRBJ1-4	CASSFVGQTGEKLFF	TGTGCCAGCAGTTTTGTCGGGCAAACAGGTGAAAAACTGTTTTTT
-	many	TRBV30	TRBJ2-5	CAWSSSPGPSSQETQYF	TGTGCCTGGAGTTCCTCACCGGGACCTAGCAGCCAAGAGACCCAGTACTTC
TRBD1	many	TRBV9	TRBJ1-2	CASSADRGRNYGYTF	TGTGCCAGCAGCGCGGACAGGGGCCGAAACTATGGCTACACCTTC
TRBD1	many	TRBV5-1	TRBJ1-4	CASSLVTAGGEKLFF	TGCGCCAGCAGCTTGGTCACGGCAGGGGGCGAAAAACTGTTTTTT
-	-	TRBV7-9	TRBJ2-7	CASSLANEVPYEQYF	TGTGCCAGCAGCTTGGCTAACGAGGTCCCCTACGAGCAGTACTTC
-	many	TRBV18	TRBJ1-5	CASSPRGTEPHF	TGTGCCAGCTCACCACGGGGGACGGAGCCGCATTTT
TRBD1	few	TRBV27	TRBJ1-2	CASSPGTGGFQANYGYTF	TGTGCCAGCAGCCCGGGGACAGGGGGCTTTCAGGCTAACTATGGCTACACCTTC
TRBD2	many	TRBV6-1	TRBJ2-5	CASSSLGAGVQETQYF	TGTGCCAGCAGTTCCCTTGGAGCGGGGGTCCAAGAGACCCAGTACTTC
-	-	TRBV29-1	TRBJ2-3	CSVGGWEVTDTQYF	TGCAGCGTTGGGGGTTGGGAGGTGACAGATACGCAGTATTTT
TRBD1	-	TRBV30	TRBJ2-7	CAWTAGTGALHEQYF	TGTGCCTGGACTGCCGGGACAGGGGCTCTGCACGAGCAGTACTTC
TRBD1	few	TRBV4-1	TRBJ2-5	CASSHGGQVGETQYF	TGCGCCAGCAGCCACGGCGGACAGGTTGGGGAGACCCAGTACTTC
TRBD1	few	TRBV18	TRBJ2-7	CASSPGQGPPYEQYF	TGTGCCAGCTCACCGGGACAGGGCCCGCCCTACGAGCAGTACTTC
-	-	TRBV7-9	TRBJ1-2	CASSSDIGGYGYTF	TGTGCCAGCAGCTCAGACATTGGTGGCTATGGCTACACCTTC
-	-	TRBV7-8	TRBJ1-5	CASSLKLGEGLPQHF	TGTGCCAGCAGCTTAAAGTTGGGGGAGGGTCTGCCCCAGCATTTT
-	few	TRBV15	TRBJ2-4	CATSREGVGVSFAKNIQYF	TGTGCCACCAGCAGAGAAGGAGTGGGCGTAAGCTTTGCCAAAAACATTCAGTACTTC
TRBD2	-	TRBV7-7	TRBJ2-1	CASSAFAGAYNEQFF	TGTGCTAGCAGCGCCTTCGCGGGGGCCTACAATGAGCAGTTCTTC
-	many	TRBV2	TRBJ1-2	CASSREGGNGYTF	TGTGCCAGCTCTCGGGAGGGCGGAAATGGCTACACCTTC
-	few	TRBV4-1	TRBJ2-2	CASSQGAVGVYTGELFF	TGCGCCAGCAGCCAAGGGGCCGTTGGGGTATACACCGGGGAGCTGTTTTTT
-	few	TRBV7-2	TRBJ2-3	CASSPPSDTQYF	TGTGCCAGCAGCCCCCCGTCAGATACGCAGTATTTT
TRBD2	-	TRBV4-1	TRBJ2-1	CASSRGLAGNEQFF	TGCGCCAGCAGCCGGGGACTAGCTGGCAATGAGCAGTTCTTC
-	many	TRBV6-5	TRBJ1-1	CASSYSLGAGMNTEAFF	TGTGCCAGCAGTTACTCCCTCGGGGCAGGGATGAACACTGAAGCTTTCTTT
-	-	TRBV19	TRBJ1-4	CASSILGTPNEKLFF	TGTGCCAGTAGTATATTGGGTACTCCTAATGAAAAACTGTTTTTT
-	many	TRBV6-1	TRBJ1-1	CASRRGTEAFF	TGTGCCAGCAGGCGCGGGACTGAAGCTTTCTTT
TRBD1	many	TRBV2	TRBJ2-1	CASSVGRQGAREQFF	TGTGCCAGCAGTGTAGGGAGACAGGGGGCGCGTGAGCAGTTCTTC
-	-	TRBV29-1	TRBJ2-7	CSVGGGQGRTSGLYEQYF	TGCAGCGTTGGGGGGGGACAGGGACGGACTAGCGGCCTCTACGAGCAGTACTTC
TRBD1	-	TRBV7-7	TRBJ2-1	CASSAIGQGVDSEQFF	TGTGCTAGCAGCGCAATCGGACAGGGAGTTGATTCTGAGCAGTTCTTC
-	few	TRBV30	TRBJ2-1	CAWSLPPDYNEQFF	TGTGCCTGGAGTCTACCACCCGACTACAATGAGCAGTTCTTC
TRBD1	few	TRBV6-1	TRBJ1-2	CASSEPWTGDSYGYTF	TGTGCCAGCAGTGAACCTTGGACAGGGGACAGCTATGGCTACACCTTC
-	few	TRBV18	TRBJ1-1	CASSPKITEAFF	TGTGCCAGCTCACCGAAGATCACTGAAGCTTTCTTT
-	few	TRBV7-9	TRBJ1-1	CASSGGPEAFF	TGTGCCAGCAGCGGGGGACCCGAAGCTTTCTTT
-	few	TRBV19	TRBJ1-1	CASSIGSRSTEAFF	TGTGCCAGTAGTATAGGGAGTCGGAGCACTGAAGCTTTCTTT
TRBD1	many	TRBV5-1	TRBJ1-3	CASSPDGDRGNTIYF	TGCGCCAGCAGCCCCGACGGGGACAGAGGAAACACCATATATTTT
-	few	TRBV7-6	TRBJ1-1	CASSATTVLKASF	TGTGCCAGCAGCGCGACGACAGTCCTGAAAGCTTCCTTT
-	many	TRBV13	TRBJ1-1	CASSAGGLPNTEAFF	TGTGCCAGCAGCGCCGGGGGGCTCCCGAACACTGAAGCTTTCTTT